This TCR beta chain is drawn from a study of blood T cells in healthy people across ages. A J-beta primer mix and a sample-barcoded 5' primer were used in a second PCR of about 7 to 12 cycles. Every molecule of cDNA carried a tag from a template-switch adaptor with 12 random nucleotides. TCRdb redid the calling of the 5' RACE reads with MiXCR, one entry per CDR3 protein. This sample has approximately 2,000,000 distinct CDR3 sequences, with around 42% found just once. The CDR3 totals 16 residues. Germline V gene data show CDR1 as SGHRS and CDR2 as YFSETQ. The V and J ends lost 7 bases and 6 bases, in that order; junction bases with no gene match: 18.

The chain is built from TRBV5-1 and TRBJ1-1, with 7 bases that match TRBD1. This TCR was recovered from a human donor in good health. The sample taken for sequencing was blood. The CDR3 DNA reads as TGCGCCAGCCGAGTTTCCTATGGACAGGTAGGATCTGAAGCTTTCTTT. This codes for CASRVSYGQVGSEAFF. The entire variable domain, with the rest obtained from reference TRBV5-1 and TRBJ1-1, is as follows: KAGVTQTPRYLIKTRGQQVTLSCSPISGHRSVSWYQQTPGQGLQFLFEYFSETQRNKGNFPGRFSGRQFSNSRSEMNVSTLELGDSALYLCASRVSYGQVGSEAFFGQGTRLTVV.